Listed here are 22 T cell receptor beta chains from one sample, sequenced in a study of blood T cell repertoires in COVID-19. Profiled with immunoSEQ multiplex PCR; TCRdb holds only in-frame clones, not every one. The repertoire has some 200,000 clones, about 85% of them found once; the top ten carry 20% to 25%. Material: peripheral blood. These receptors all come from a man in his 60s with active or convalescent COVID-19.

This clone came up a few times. CDR3 sequence reads: CASSLEGARNSPLHF. The CDR3 DNA reads TGTGCCAGCAGTTTAGAGGGGGCTAGGAATTCACCCCTCCACTTT. The V and J genes are TRBV27 and TRBJ1-6; 7 bases map to TRBD1. The germline gives CDR1 MNHEY, CDR2 SMNVEV (reference sequence). This CDR3 contains 15 residues. V dropped 2 bases and J dropped 7; count of bases not matched to a gene: 5.

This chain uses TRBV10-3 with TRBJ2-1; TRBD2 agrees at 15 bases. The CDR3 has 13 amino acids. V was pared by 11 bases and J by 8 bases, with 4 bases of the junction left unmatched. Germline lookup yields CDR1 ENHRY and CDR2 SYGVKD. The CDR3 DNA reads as TGTGCCTCCGGACTAGCGGGGGGGGATGAGCAGTTCTTC. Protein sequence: CASGLAGGDEQFF.

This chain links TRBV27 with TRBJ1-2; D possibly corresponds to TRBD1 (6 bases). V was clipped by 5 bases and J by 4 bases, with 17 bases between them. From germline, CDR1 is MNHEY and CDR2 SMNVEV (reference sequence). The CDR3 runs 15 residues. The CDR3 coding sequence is TGTGCCAGCAGTCGCCGCGGCGAACAGGGCTATGGCTACACCTTC. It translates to CASSRRGEQGYGYTF.

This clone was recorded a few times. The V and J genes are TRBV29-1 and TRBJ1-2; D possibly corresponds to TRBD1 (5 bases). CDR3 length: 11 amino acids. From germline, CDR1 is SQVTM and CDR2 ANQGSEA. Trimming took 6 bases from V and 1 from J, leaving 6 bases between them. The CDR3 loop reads CSVGHNYGYTF. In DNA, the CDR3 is TGCAGCGTCGGACATAACTATGGCTACACCTTC.

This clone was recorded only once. CDR3 in DNA: TGTGCCAGCACCCCCGTTAGAGGGCCGGGCGAGCAGTACTTC. Its protein product is CASTPVRGPGEQYF. This rearrangement joins TRBV6-5 to TRBJ2-7; D is perhaps TRBD2 (5 bases). The CDR3 contains 14 residues. Trimming removed 7 bases at V and 6 bases at J, with 19 bases between. Germline CDR1 and CDR2: MNHEY and SVGAGI.

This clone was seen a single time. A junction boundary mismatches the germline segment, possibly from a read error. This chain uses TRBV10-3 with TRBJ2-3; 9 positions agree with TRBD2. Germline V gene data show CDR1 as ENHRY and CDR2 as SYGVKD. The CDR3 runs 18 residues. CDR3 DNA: TGTGCCCTCAGTGAAACTCGCGGGGGGGCGGGGAGCTCAGATACGCAGTATTTT. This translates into CALSETRGGAGSSDTQYF.

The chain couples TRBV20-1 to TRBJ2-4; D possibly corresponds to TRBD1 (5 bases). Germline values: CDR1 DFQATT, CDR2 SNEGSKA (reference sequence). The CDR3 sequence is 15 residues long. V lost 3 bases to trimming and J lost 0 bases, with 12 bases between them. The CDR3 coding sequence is TGCAGTGCTAGTCTTGCAGGGATAGCCAAAAACATTCAGTACTTC. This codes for CSASLAGIAKNIQYF.

CDR3 bases: TGCAGCGGGCGGGCGGGACAGTCCAATGAAAAACTGTTTTTT. Protein product: CSGRAGQSNEKLFF. The V and J genes are TRBV29-1 and TRBJ1-4; 7 bases agree with TRBD1. CDR3 length: 14 residues. Germline V CDR1 and CDR2: SQVTM, ANQGSEA. The junction had 10 bases not matched to a gene; V was cut back by 7 bases and J by 5 bases.

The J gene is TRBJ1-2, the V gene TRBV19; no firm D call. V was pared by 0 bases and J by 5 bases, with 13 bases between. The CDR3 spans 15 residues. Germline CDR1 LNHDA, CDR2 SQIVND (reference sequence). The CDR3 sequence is CASSIEFGGTYGYTF. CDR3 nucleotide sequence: TGTGCCAGTAGTATAGAGTTCGGCGGTACATATGGCTACACCTTC.

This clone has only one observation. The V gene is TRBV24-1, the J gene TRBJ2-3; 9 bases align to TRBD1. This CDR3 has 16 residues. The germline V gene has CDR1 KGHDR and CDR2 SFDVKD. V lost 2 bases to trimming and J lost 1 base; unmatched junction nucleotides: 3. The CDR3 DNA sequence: TGTGCCACCAGTGATTACAGGGGGCATGGCACAGATACGCAGTATTTT. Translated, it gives CATSDYRGHGTDTQYF.

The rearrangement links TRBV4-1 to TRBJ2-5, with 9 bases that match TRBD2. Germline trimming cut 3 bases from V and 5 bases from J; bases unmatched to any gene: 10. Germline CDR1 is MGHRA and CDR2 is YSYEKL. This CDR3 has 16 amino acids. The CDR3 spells CASSQRGSGGLETQYF. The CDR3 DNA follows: TGCGCCAGCAGCCAGCGGGGGAGCGGGGGGCTGGAGACCCAGTACTTC.

CDR3 region: CASRPGQPNEQFF. The CDR3 DNA reads TGTGCCAGCAGGCCGGGACAGCCCAATGAGCAGTTCTTC. This rearrangement joins TRBV12-3 or TRBV12-4 to TRBJ2-1; 7 bases fit TRBD1. J lost 6 bases, V lost 6 bases, and 5 bases had no gene match. This CDR3 spans 13 amino acids.

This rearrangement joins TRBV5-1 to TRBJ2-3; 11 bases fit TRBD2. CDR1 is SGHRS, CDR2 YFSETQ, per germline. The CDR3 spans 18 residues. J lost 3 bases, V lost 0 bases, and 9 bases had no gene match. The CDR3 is CASSLARDSGGATDTQYF. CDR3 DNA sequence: TGCGCCAGCAGCTTGGCCCGGGATAGCGGGGGGGCAACAGATACGCAGTATTTT.

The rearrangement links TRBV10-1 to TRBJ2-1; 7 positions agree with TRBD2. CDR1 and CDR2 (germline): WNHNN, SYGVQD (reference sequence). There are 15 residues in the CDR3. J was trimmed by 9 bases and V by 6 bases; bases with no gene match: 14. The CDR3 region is CASRRLASTSSEQFF. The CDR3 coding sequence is TGCGCCAGCAGGCGACTAGCTTCAACTTCTAGTGAGCAGTTCTTC.

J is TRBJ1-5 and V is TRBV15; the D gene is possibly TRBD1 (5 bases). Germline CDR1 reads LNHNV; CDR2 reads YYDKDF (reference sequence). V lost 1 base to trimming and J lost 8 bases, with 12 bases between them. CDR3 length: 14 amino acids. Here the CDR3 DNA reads TGTGCCACCAGCAGAGCGGCAGGGAGGGAGCCCCAGCATTTT. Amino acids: CATSRAAGREPQHF.

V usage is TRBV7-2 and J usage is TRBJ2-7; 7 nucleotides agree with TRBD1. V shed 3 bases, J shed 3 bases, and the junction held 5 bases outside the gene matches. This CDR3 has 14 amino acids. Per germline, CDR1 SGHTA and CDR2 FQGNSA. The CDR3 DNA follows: TGTGCCAGCAGCTTCGCAGGGGGAATCTACGAGCAGTACTTC. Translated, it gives CASSFAGGIYEQYF. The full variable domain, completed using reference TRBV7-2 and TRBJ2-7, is GAGVSQSPSNKVTEKGKDVELRCDPISGHTALYWYRQSLGQGLEFLIYFQGNSAPDKSGLPSDRFSAERTGGSVSTLTIQRTQQEDSAVYLCASSFAGGIYEQYFGPGTRLTVT.

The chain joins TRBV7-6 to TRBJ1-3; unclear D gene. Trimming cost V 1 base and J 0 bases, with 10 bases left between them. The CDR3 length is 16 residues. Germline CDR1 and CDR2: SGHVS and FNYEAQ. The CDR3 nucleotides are TGTGCCAGCAGCTTAGAATCGGCGGTCTCTGGAAACACCATATATTTT. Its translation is CASSLESAVSGNTIYF. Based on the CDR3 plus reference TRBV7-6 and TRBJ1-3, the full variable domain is GAGVSQSPRYKVTKRGQDVALRCDPISGHVSLYWYRQALGQGPEFLTYFNYEAQQDKSGLPNDRFSAERPEGSISTLTIQRTEQRDSAMYRCASSLESAVSGNTIYFGEGSWLTVV.

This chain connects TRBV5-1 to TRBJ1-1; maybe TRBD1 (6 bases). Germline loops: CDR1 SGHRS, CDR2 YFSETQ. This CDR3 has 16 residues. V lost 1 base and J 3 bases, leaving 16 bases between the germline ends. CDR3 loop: CASSLPGGREDTEAFF. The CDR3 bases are TGCGCCAGCAGCTTGCCCGGGGGGCGCGAGGACACTGAAGCTTTCTTT.

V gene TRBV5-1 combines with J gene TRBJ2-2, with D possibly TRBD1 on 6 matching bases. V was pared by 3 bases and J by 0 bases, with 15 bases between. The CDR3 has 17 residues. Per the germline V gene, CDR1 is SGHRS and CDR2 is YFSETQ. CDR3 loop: CASSSGQLAANTGELFF. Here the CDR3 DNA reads TGCGCCAGCAGCTCCGGACAGCTAGCTGCGAACACCGGGGAGCTGTTTTTT.

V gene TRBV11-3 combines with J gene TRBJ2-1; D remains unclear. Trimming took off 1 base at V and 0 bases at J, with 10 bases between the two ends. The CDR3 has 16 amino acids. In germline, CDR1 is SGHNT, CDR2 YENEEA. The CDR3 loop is CASSLGTRSSYNEQFF. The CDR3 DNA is TGTGCCAGCAGCTTAGGAACGAGAAGCTCCTACAATGAGCAGTTCTTC.

CDR3 nucleotides: TGTGCCAGCAGCTTAAATGGGCGGGAATTAGAGACCCAGTACTTC. Translating it yields CASSLNGRELETQYF. The chain employs TRBV7-3 and TRBJ2-5, with a possible D match to TRBD2 (6 bases). Trimming stripped 1 base from V and 4 bases from J, with 13 bases between. Germline V gene sequence: CDR1 SGHTA, CDR2 FQGTGA. The CDR3 is made up of 15 amino acids.

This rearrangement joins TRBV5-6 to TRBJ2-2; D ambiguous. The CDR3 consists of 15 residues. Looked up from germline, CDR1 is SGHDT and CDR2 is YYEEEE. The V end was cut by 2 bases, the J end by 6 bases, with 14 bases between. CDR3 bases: TGTGCCAGCAGCTTATTGACTGATGCCTCCGGGGAGCTGTTTTTT. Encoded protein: CASSLLTDASGELFF.